This T cell receptor (beta chain) was recorded in a study of T cell changes during pregnancy in multiple sclerosis. V lost 2 bases to trimming and J lost 5 bases, with 13 bases between them. Germline CDR1 MNHEY, CDR2 SVGAGI. This CDR3 comprises 15 residues. This clone has only one observation. Other DNA sequences in this specimen translate into the identical CDR3. Libraries were prepared by immunoSEQ multiplex PCR; TCRdb keeps only in-frame clonotypes and omits some of them. The repertoire holds more than 30,000 clones, roughly 92% seen once, with 1.2% in the top ten. The chain couples TRBV6-5 to TRBJ2-1; D is perhaps TRBD1 or TRBD2 (5 bases each). Sequencing input: PBMCs (not recorded whether the cells were cultured). This TCR came from a female donor with multiple sclerosis, enrolled in a pregnancy study. CDR3 bases: TGTGCCAGCAGTTACGGGACCAGCGTGAACAATGAGCAGTTCTTC. Its protein product is CASSYGTSVNNEQFF.